This TCR beta chain was captured in a study of blood T cell repertoires in COVID-19. V was pared by 3 bases and J by 2 bases, with 20 bases between. Looked up from germline, CDR1 is SGHDT and CDR2 is YYEEEE. This CDR3 contains 18 residues. Libraries were prepared by immunoSEQ multiplex PCR; TCRdb keeps only in-frame clonotypes and omits some of them. In the table there are about 340,000 clones, roughly 90% of which are singletons. The V call is TRBV5-6, the J call TRBJ1-4, with D perhaps TRBD1 (5 bases). Sequenced: peripheral blood. This sequence originates from a woman between 70 and 85 years old with COVID-19, enrolled during active disease. CDR3 nucleotide sequence: TGTGCCAGCAGCTCAATGGTCGGGACGGGGAGGACTAATGAAAAACTGTTTTTT. This sequence encodes CASSSMVGTGRTNEKLFF.